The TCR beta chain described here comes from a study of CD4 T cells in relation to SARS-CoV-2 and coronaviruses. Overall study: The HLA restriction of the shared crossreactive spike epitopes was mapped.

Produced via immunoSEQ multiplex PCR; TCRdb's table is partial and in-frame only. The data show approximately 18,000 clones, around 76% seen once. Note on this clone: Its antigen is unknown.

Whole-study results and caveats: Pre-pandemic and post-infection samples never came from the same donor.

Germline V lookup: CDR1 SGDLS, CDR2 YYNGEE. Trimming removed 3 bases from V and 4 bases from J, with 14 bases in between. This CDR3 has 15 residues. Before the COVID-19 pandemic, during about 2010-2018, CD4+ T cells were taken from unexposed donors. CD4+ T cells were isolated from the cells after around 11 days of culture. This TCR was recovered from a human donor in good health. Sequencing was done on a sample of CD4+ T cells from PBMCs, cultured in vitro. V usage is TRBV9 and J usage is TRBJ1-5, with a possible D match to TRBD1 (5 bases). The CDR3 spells CASSDRGQANQPQHF. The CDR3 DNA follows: TGTGCCAGCAGCGATCGCGGACAAGCGAATCAGCCCCAGCATTTT.